This entry is about one T cell receptor beta chain. The antigen it binds to is not known. One base away there is no much larger clone; base qualities are not given. CDR1 and CDR2 (MNHNS, SASEGT) derive from the germline V gene. Trimming removed 7 bases from V and 0 bases from J, leaving 9 bases between the germline ends. The CDR3, cysteine through phenylalanine, is 14 amino acids long. The retained sequence is limited to the CDR3, 42 bases, with the frame set at the first base. This entry comes from a study of blood T cells in healthy people across ages (dated by TCRdb to the mid-2010s). Study-level background: In model experiments, roughly one uniquely barcoded TCR beta cDNA molecule per two T cells was captured by template switching. Age-related changes in TCR beta repertoire diversity were measured in the study by deep sequencing normalized with unique cDNA molecular identifiers. Four age groups were formed from the donors: young (average 16 years), middle-aged (less than 40), aged (roughly 58) and long-lived (more than 75). To avoid experimental bias, donors of different ages were randomly spread across the sequencing lanes. For two donors (one aged 18 to 29 and one aged 80 or older), the study analyzed two additional independent replicas of 1 million unique cDNA reads from the same blood draw. The paper's findings and limits, for the study overall: Observed TCR beta diversity per million T cells fell roughly linearly with age, and a significant reduction was already apparent by age roughly 40. Compared with the aged group, more naive CD4+ T cells, fewer expanded clones and increased TCR diversity were shown by the long-lived group, suggesting age selection. Conclusive comparison of naive and antigen-experienced compartments was prevented by the profiling of bulk unsorted PBMCs. The percentage of naive T cells measured by flow cytometry correlated strongly with observed TCR beta diversity. Donor CMV infection status was unknown, potentially confounding age-related changes in expanded clonotypes. Estimates of total diversity based on one million sequenced T cells were regarded as lower bounds and as underestimates.

The donors were 40 or so Caucasian individuals from Russia, aged 6 to 90 years, who were systemically healthy. Ten milliliters of peripheral blood were drawn from each donor into EDTA-treated Vacutainer tubes. Ficoll-Paque density-gradient centrifugation was used to isolate PBMCs, with at least 6.5 million per sample. Trizol reagent was used to extract total RNA from PBMCs, with at least 5 micrograms per sample. For every donor, flow cytometry on a PBMC aliquot measured the percentage of naive CD45RAhigh/CD27high T cells. Libraries were constructed by 5' RACE. Sequencer: Illumina HiSeq 2500. A second roughly 7 to 11 cycle PCR used a sample-barcoded 5' primer and a J-beta primer mix. A template-switch 5' adaptor carrying 12 random nucleotides introduced a unique molecular identifier onto each TCR beta cDNA molecule. Each sample yielded at least 3 million CDR3-containing paired-end reads. The Mint cDNA synthesis kit, primed by a TRBC-specific oligonucleotide, was used to synthesize first-strand cDNA from all RNA. All cDNA was treated with uracil-DNA glycosylase and then went through a first 18-cycle PCR with the universal primers M1SS and BC2_uni_R. On the authors' methods: Normalization of each sample was performed by random selection of 1 million high-quality reads, each carrying a distinct molecular identifier. Instead of being binned into consensus sequences, reads with shared molecular identifiers were discarded. MiTCR, with a Q25 quality threshold and the strictest error-elimination algorithm, was used for CDR3 identification, clonotype clustering and error correction. A nonparametric unseen species model with Euler transformation was used to estimate a lower bound on total TCR beta diversity. TCRdb passed the public sequencing reads through fastp at Q25 and MiXCR, retaining productive beta sequences. Each CDR3 protein gets just one entry, which takes the most common genes and DNA from the rows behind it. TCRdb, not the authors, supplied the V and J calls. In this sample the table shows under 1,000,000 distinct CDR3 sequences, about 34% of which occur a single time. The top ten hold 10% to 15% of the sample.

The sequenced sample consisted of blood. The sequence was collected from a man between 18 and 35 years old in good health. In this chain, TRBV6-1 is recombined with TRBJ2-2; matching of 5 bases hints at TRBD1 as the D gene. The DNA sequence is given as TGTGCCAGCATTGGCAGGGCGAACACCGGGGAGCTGTTTTTT. This codes for CASIGRANTGELFF.